Following are 7 T cell receptor beta chains from one sample sequenced in a study of blood T cell repertoires in COVID-19. Data came from immunoSEQ multiplex PCR; TCRdb stores just in-frame clones and leaves some out. The data hold a few hundred thousand clones, with 70% to 90% observed a single time. Sequenced sample: peripheral blood. These receptors came from a young woman who had recovered from COVID-19.

This chain joins TRBV5-1 and TRBJ2-4; 7 bases line up with TRBD2. Unmatched junction bases numbered 12, after V lost 4 bases and J lost 2 bases. The CDR3 length is 17 residues. From germline, CDR1 is SGHRS and CDR2 YFSETQ. CDR3 sequence: CASSTPGEGTSKNIQYF. The CDR3 DNA sequence: TGCGCCAGCAGCACCCCCGGGGAGGGCACTTCCAAAAACATTCAGTACTTC.

This clone was detected once. The chain carries TRBV18 and TRBJ1-1; D remains unclear. CDR1 and CDR2 from the germline V gene are KGHSH and LQKENI. Deletions cut 5 bases from V and 1 base from J, with 14 bases between. This CDR3 is 15 amino acids long. The DNA for the CDR3 is TGTGCCAGCTCAAACAGCGGTGTGAGGAACACTGAAGCTTTCTTT. Its protein product is CASSNSGVRNTEAFF.

This sequence joins TRBV7-9 and TRBJ2-1, with D possibly matching TRBD2 (5 bases). Deletions cut 5 bases from V and 7 bases from J, with 9 bases between. This CDR3 is 12 amino acids long. The germline V gene encodes CDR1 SEHNR and CDR2 FQNEAQ (reference sequence). The CDR3 nucleotides are TGTGCCAGCAGCGGATCGGGGAATGAGCAGTTCTTC. It encodes CASSGSGNEQFF.

This chain joins TRBV7-2 and TRBJ1-1, with D hard to call. Germline V gene lookup returns CDR1 SGHTA and CDR2 FQGNSA. The CDR3 has 14 residues. The V end was cut by 5 bases, the J end by 0 bases, with 10 bases between. The CDR3: CASSLNRVNTEAFF. The CDR3 nucleotides read TGTGCCAGCAGCCTTAATCGGGTGAACACTGAAGCTTTCTTT. The full variable domain, with the rest looked up from reference TRBV7-2 and TRBJ1-1, is GAGVSQSPSNKVTEKGKDVELRCDPISGHTALYWYRQSLGQGLEFLIYFQGNSAPDKSGLPSDRFSAERTGGSVSTLTIQRTQQEDSAVYLCASSLNRVNTEAFFGQGTRLTVV.

V is TRBV18 and J is TRBJ1-6, with D tentatively TRBD1 (6 bases). The CDR3 loop spans 13 amino acids. The V end lost 6 bases, the J end lost 4 bases, and 7 bases lay between the germline ends. The germline V gene encodes CDR1 KGHSH and CDR2 LQKENI. Here the CDR3 reads CASSGTYNSPLHF. As DNA, the CDR3 is TGTGCCAGCTCCGGGACATATAATTCACCCCTCCACTTT.

V and J are TRBV24-1 and TRBJ2-7; 10 positions agree with TRBD1. The V and J ends lost 9 bases and 9 bases, in that order; junction bases with no gene match: 7. Germline V gives CDR1 KGHDR, CDR2 SFDVKD. The CDR3 consists of 12 residues. The DNA for the CDR3 is TGTGCCACCTCCGGGACAGGGGAGGTGCAGTACTTC. It encodes CATSGTGEVQYF.

The count of this clone is one. The chain couples TRBV4-1 to TRBJ2-5; TRBD2 matches at 13 bases. The length of the CDR3 is 17 residues. The V gene's germline CDR1 is MGHRA and CDR2 YSYEKL. The V gene end was trimmed by 4 bases and the J gene end by 4 bases; junction bases not matched to a gene: 9. The CDR3 nucleotides read TGCGCCAGCAGCCGTACTAGCGGGGGGGCCTTAAGAGAGACCCAGTACTTC. It yields the protein CASSRTSGGALRETQYF.